This TCR beta chain was profiled in a study of control samples from healthy donors and cancer patients. CDR1 is LGHDT, CDR2 YNNKEL, per germline (reference sequence). The ends were cut back, 1 base at V and 2 bases at J, with 9 bases in the middle. CDR3 size: 15 residues. Assay used: immunoSEQ multiplex PCR; TCRdb lists only in-frame clones, some missing. Altogether about 120,000 clones are present, 85% to 90% being singletons, with the ten largest covering 9.5% to 13%. Sequencing used blood. V gene TRBV3-1 (or the pseudogene TRBV3-2) combines with J gene TRBJ1-5, with a possible D match to TRBD1 (6 bases). This clonotype originated in a man aged 30 to 39 in good health. In nucleotides, the CDR3 is TGTGCCAGCAGCCAAGTCGCAGGGGGCAATCAGCCCCAGCATTTT. Translating it yields CASSQVAGGNQPQHF.